The 8 T cell receptor beta chains below come from one sample, sequenced in a study of blood T cell repertoires in COVID-19. The data were produced by immunoSEQ multiplex PCR, yet TCRdb's version contains in-frame clones alone and is incomplete. The data hold about 170,000 clones, with around 83% observed a single time. Sample: PBMCs or T cells enriched from blood (not recorded which). These receptor sequences come from a woman aged 45-59 years in a cohort exposed to, infected with or recovered from COVID-19 (not recorded which).

V is TRBV3-1 (or the pseudogene TRBV3-2) and J is TRBJ1-3, with 7 bases fitting TRBD1. CDR3 size: 15 residues. V was clipped by 3 bases and J by 2 bases; unmatched bases: 4. Germline V gene sequence: CDR1 LGHDT, CDR2 YNNKEL (reference sequence). The CDR3 reads CASSQGQKAGNTIYF. Written as DNA, the CDR3 is TGTGCCAGCAGCCAGGGACAGAAGGCTGGAAACACCATATATTTT.

This clone appeared many times. The rearrangement links TRBV4-3 to TRBJ2-1; TRBD2 is a possible D gene (6 bases). CDR1 is LGHNA and CDR2 is YSLEER in the germline V gene. Trimming removed 1 base from V and 8 bases from J, with 9 bases in between. The CDR3 runs 13 residues. The CDR3 DNA is TGCGCCAGCAGCCAAGGGAGGGGATATGAGCAGTTCTTC. Translated: CASSQGRGYEQFF.

The J gene is TRBJ2-1, the V gene TRBV14; 10 nucleotides align to TRBD1. The trim removed 2 bases at V and 5 bases at J, leaving 9 bases unmatched. The CDR3 sequence is 17 residues long. From germline, CDR1 is SGHDN and CDR2 FVKESK. The CDR3 region is CASSQFAGQGLNNEQFF. CDR3 coding DNA: TGTGCCAGCAGCCAATTCGCGGGACAGGGGTTGAACAATGAGCAGTTCTTC. Full variable domain (rest looked up from reference TRBV14 and TRBJ2-1): EAGVTQFPSHSVIEKGQTVTLRCDPISGHDNLYWYRRVMGKEIKFLLHFVKESKQDESGMPNNRFLAERTGGTYSTLKVQPAELEDSGVYFCASSQFAGQGLNNEQFFGPGTRLTVL.

This rearrangement joins TRBV6-5 to TRBJ1-5; TRBD1 agrees at 7 bases. CDR1 and CDR2 (germline): MNHEY, SVGAGI. The CDR3 is 15 residues long. Trimming took 9 bases from V and 8 from J; bases not matched to a gene: 16. The CDR3 sequence: CARTEGADPREPQHF. The CDR3 DNA follows: TGTGCCAGAACGGAGGGGGCCGATCCGAGGGAGCCCCAGCATTTT.

The J gene is TRBJ1-5, the V gene TRBV19, with a possible D match to TRBD1 (6 bases). Between the trimmed V and J ends, which lost 9 bases and 6 bases, there was a span of 24 bases. Germline V lookup: CDR1 LNHDA, CDR2 SQIVND (reference sequence). This CDR3 spans 16 amino acids. CDR3: CASNNGQKETGQPQHF. The CDR3 DNA sequence: TGTGCCAGCAATAATGGACAGAAGGAGACGGGTCAGCCCCAGCATTTT.

The chain employs TRBV7-2 and TRBJ2-3; D not resolved. Germline V gives CDR1 SGHTA, CDR2 FQGNSA. V lost 1 base and J 2 bases, leaving 10 bases between the germline ends. There are 15 residues in the CDR3. CDR3 sequence reads: CASSLGVIPTDTQYF. In DNA form, the CDR3 reads TGTGCCAGCAGCTTAGGAGTCATACCCACAGATACGCAGTATTTT.

The rearrangement joins TRBV9 to TRBJ2-7; 10 bases align to TRBD1. The CDR3 is 14 amino acids. Germline trimming cut 3 bases from V and 3 bases from J; bases unmatched to any gene: 3. CDR1 is SGDLS and CDR2 is YYNGEE in the germline V gene. The CDR3 loop reads CASSGRTGGYEQYF. CDR3 in DNA: TGTGCCAGCAGCGGCCGGACAGGGGGCTACGAGCAGTACTTC.

CDR3 coding DNA: TGTGCCAGCAGCCCAACTTGGGACAGACTATGGAGTTACGAGCAGTACTTC. Encoded protein: CASSPTWDRLWSYEQYF. The chain combines TRBV11-2 with TRBJ2-7; 7 bases fit TRBD1. Unmatched junction bases numbered 17, after V lost 5 bases and J lost 4 bases. From germline, CDR1 is SGHAT and CDR2 FQNNGV. This CDR3 spans 17 amino acids.